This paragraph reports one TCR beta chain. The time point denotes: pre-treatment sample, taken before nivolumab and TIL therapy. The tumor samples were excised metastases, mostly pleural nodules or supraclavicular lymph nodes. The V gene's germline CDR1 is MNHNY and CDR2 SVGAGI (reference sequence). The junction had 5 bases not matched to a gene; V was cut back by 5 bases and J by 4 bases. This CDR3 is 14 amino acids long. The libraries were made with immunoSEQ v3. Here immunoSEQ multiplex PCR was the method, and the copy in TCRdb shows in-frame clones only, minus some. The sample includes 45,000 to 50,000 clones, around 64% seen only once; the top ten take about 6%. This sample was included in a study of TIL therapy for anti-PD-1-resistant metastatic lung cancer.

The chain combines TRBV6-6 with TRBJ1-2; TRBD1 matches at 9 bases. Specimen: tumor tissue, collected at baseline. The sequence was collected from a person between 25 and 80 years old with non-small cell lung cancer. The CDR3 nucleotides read TGTGCCAGCAGTCCGGACAGGGGAGCCTATGGCTACACCTTC. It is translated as CASSPDRGAYGYTF.